The 3 T cell receptor beta chains presented below share a single source sample, sequenced in a study of T-cell reconstitution after alpha-beta-depleted transplantation in children. It was with unique molecular identifiers that the TCRbeta library was prepared. In TCRdb, the PCR reads were re-called with MiXCR into one record per CDR3 protein. Of some 830,000 distinct CDR3 sequences listed, approximately 15% are singletons. The specimen comprised PBMCs, mostly from graft donor cells, sampled 360 days after TCRalphabeta/CD19-depleted stem cell transplant. The receptor set was obtained from a male patient aged 10 to 17 who had a stem cell transplant for acute lymphoblastic leukemia, so the T cells may come from the graft donor.

The chain combines TRBV5-6 with TRBJ1-1, with 7 bases aligning to TRBD1. Germline V CDR1 and CDR2: SGHDT, YYEEEE. This CDR3 spans 14 amino acids. Trimming cost V 0 bases and J 8 bases; bases outside gene matches: 7. This chain's CDR3 is CASSLVQGGSEAFF. CDR3 sequence (DNA): TGTGCCAGCAGCTTGGTTCAGGGGGGTTCAGAAGCTTTCTTT.

This clonotype came up a few times. This rearrangement joins TRBV20-1 to TRBJ1-6; 8 bases fit TRBD1. Germline CDR1 is DFQATT and CDR2 is SNEGSKA (reference sequence). This CDR3 is built from 14 residues. This CDR3 reads CSAFRTGRNSPLHF. The CDR3 nucleotides are TGCAGCGCTTTCAGGACAGGGAGGAATTCACCCCTCCACTTT.

The chain is built from TRBV12-3 or TRBV12-4 and TRBJ2-2; 7 nucleotides align to TRBD1. The length of the CDR3 is 15 residues. V trimming: 5 bases; J trimming: 6 bases; junction bases outside the gene matches: 9. DNA of the CDR3: TGTGCCAGCAGTGTTCCGACAGGGAAGGCCGGGGAGCTGTTTTTT. Protein product: CASSVPTGKAGELFF.